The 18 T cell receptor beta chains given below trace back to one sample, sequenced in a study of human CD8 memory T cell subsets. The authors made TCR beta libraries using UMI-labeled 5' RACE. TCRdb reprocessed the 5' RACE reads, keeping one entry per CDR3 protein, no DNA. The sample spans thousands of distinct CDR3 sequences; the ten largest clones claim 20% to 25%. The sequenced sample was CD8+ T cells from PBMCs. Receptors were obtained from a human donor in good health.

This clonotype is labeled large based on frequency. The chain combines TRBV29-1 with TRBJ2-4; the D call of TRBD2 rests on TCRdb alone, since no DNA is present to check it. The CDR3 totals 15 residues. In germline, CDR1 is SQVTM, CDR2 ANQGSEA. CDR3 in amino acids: CSVLVRDLAKNIQYF.

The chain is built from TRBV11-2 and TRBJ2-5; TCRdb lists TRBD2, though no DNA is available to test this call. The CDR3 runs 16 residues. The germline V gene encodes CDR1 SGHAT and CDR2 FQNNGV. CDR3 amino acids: CASSLDSGRAGETQYF.

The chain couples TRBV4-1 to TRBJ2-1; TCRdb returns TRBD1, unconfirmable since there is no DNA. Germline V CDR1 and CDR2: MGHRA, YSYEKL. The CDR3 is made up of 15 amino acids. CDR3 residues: CASTRLGPPYNEQFF.

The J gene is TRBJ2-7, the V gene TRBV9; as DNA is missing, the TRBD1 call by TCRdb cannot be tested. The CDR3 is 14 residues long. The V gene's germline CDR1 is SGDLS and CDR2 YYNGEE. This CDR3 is CASSGSGGDYEQYF.

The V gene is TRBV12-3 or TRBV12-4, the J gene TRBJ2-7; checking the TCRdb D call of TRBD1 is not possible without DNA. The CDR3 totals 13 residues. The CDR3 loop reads CASSSGPSSEQYF.

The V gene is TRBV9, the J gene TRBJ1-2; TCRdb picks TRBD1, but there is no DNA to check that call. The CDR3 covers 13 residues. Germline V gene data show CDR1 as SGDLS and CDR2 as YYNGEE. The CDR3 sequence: CASSVGGDYGYTF. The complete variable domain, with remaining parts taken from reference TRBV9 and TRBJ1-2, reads DSGVTQTPKHLITATGQRVTLRCSPRSGDLSVYWYQQSLDQGLQFLIQYYNGEERAKGNILERFSAQQFPDLHSELNLSSLELGDSALYFCASSVGGDYGYTFGSGTRLTVV.

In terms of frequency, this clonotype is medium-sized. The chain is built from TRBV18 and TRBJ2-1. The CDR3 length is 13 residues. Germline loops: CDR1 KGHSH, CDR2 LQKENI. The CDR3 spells CASSPWGSNEQFF.

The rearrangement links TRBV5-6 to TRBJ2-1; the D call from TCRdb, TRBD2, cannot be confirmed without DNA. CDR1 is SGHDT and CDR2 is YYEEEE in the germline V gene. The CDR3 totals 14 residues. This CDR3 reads CASSSSGTYNEQFF.

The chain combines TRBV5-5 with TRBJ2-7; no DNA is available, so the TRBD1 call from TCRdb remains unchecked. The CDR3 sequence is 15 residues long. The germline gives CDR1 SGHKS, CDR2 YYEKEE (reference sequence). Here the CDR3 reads CASSFHDRSSYEQYF.

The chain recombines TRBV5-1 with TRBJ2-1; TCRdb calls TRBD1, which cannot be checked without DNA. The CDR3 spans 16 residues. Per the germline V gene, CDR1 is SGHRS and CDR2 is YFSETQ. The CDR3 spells CASSLVGGASYNEQFF.

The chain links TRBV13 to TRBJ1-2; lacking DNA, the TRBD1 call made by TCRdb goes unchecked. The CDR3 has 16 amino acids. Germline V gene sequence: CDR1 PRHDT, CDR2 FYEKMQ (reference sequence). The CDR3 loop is CASTRAPDSSNYGYTF.

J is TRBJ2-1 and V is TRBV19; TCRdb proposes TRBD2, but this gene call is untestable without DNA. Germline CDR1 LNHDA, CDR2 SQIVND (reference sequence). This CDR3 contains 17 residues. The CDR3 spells CASSLGSGNLFYNEQFF.

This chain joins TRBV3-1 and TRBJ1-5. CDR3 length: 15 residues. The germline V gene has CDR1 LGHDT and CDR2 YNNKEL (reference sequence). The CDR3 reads CASSQTGGGDQPQHF.

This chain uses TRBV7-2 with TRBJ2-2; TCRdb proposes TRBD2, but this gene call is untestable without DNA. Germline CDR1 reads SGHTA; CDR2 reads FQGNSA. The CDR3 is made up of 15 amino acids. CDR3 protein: CASSPWDYNTGELFF.

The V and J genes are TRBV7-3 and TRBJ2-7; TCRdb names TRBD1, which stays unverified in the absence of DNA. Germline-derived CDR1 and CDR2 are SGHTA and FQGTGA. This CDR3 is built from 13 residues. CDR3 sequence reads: CASSEGAGYEQYF.

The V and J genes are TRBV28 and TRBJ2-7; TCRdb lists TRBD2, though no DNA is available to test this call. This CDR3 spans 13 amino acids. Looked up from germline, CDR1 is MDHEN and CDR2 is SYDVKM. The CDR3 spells CASNGPGVYEQYF.

The CDR3 region is CASSWGFGYEQYF. This rearrangement joins TRBV12-3 or TRBV12-4 to TRBJ2-7. The CDR3 loop spans 13 amino acids.

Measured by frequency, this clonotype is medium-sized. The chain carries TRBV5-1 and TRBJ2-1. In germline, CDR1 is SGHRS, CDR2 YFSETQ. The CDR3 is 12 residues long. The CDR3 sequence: CASNLNDWEQFF.